A single TCR beta chain is shown here with its context. Its target antigen remains unknown. No base-level quality is on record; no much larger clone is a single base apart. In this study, sorted CD4+ and CD8+ T cells from the blood of healthy subjects and of severe aplastic anemia patients had their TCR repertoires deep-sequenced. Ficoll-Paque density gradient centrifugation was used to isolate peripheral blood mononuclear cells. Before DNA extraction, CD4+ and CD8+ T cells were sorted by FACS or by magnetic beads. Including the terminal cysteine and phenylalanine, the CDR3 comprises 15 residues. Of all the DNA, just the CDR3 is kept, 45 bases in frame from base 1. V is cut by 4 bases and J by 3 bases, and the space between the germline ends is 17 bases. From a lookup of the germline V gene (reference sequence), CDR1 and CDR2 are DFQATT and SNEGSKA. Genomic DNA served as template for TCR beta VDJ combination and CDR3 sequence profiling. TCR repertoire sequencing was run on an Illumina HiSeq 2000. Regarding the original processing steps: TRBV/TRBJ rearrangement plots, CDR3 size and DJ length profiles, and Simpson's diversity index were used to evaluate the repertoires. The immunodominant clone was defined as the most abundant DNA sequence in deep sequencing data. CDR3 amino acid sequences were checked for sharing across subjects and were also compared against the VDJdb database and published repertoires. Starting from the raw public reads, TCRdb applied fastp trimming at Q25, assembled clones with MiXCR and retained in-frame beta chains. Rows are unified per CDR3 protein, each entry keeping the most common DNA and genes. What appears here as the V and J calls and clone size reflects TCRdb's work, not the paper's. This sample comprises 250,000 to 300,000 distinct CDR3 sequences, 55% to 60% of them detected only once. Together, the top ten hold around 8% of the sample.

The data derive from a study of CD8+CD57+ T cells in acquired aplastic anemia (dated 2018 in TCRdb). For context, the study as a whole: A mean of approximately 3 ug of DNA, ranging from roughly 0.19 to 27.4 ug, was extracted from sorted CD4+ and CD8+ cells. The full study reports these points: Between patients and healthy controls, no significant difference in CD8+ Simpson's diversity was found (P=0.060). Roughly 31 CD8+ CDR3 sequences were shared between patients and controls but appeared highly expressed in patients and within their immunodominant clones.

The sequence derives from a human donor with severe aplastic anemia or a healthy control (not recorded which). Sequenced input: sorted CD4+, CD8+, or CD8+CD57+ T cells (not recorded which) from PBMCs. The chain couples TRBV20-1 to TRBJ2-3, with no confident D gene call. The CDR3 loop reads CSATTTPATTDTQYF. In nucleotides, the sequence is TGCAGTGCTACTACCACCCCTGCCACGACAGATACGCAGTATTTT.